Listed below are T cell receptor beta chains from one sample, sequenced in a study of blood T cell repertoires in COVID-19. The assay was immunoSEQ multiplex PCR, and TCRdb's table has in-frame clones only and misses some. This sample yields over 150,000 clones, of which over 80% are seen a single time; under 3.5% belongs to the top ten. The sample was peripheral blood. The source is a woman aged 60-75 years with acute or convalescent COVID-19. The CDR3 runs from the conserved cysteine through the conserved F or W. D genes are given only for firm matches. Where a row states a size, it is once, few, many or the class of an expanded clone; other rows omit it.

j_gene: TRBJ1-1
abundance: NA
d_gene: NA
v_gene: TRBV19
CDR3nt: TGTGCCAGTAGTATAGTGCCCCCCGGAGGGGTGAACACTGAAGCTTTCTTT
CDR3aa: CASSIVPPGGVNTEAFF

j_gene: TRBJ1-6
abundance: NA
d_gene: TRBD1
v_gene: TRBV6-1
CDR3nt: TGTGCCAGCAGTGAGGACAGGGCCTATAATTCACCCCTCCACTTT
CDR3aa: CASSEDRAYNSPLHF

j_gene: TRBJ2-1
abundance: NA
d_gene: NA
v_gene: TRBV5-1
CDR3nt: TGCGCCAGCAGCCTAACCCGGGGAAATGAGCAGTTCTTC
CDR3aa: CASSLTRGNEQFF

j_gene: TRBJ2-1
abundance: once
d_gene: NA
v_gene: TRBV4-2
CDR3nt: TGTGCCAGCAGAGGGGCACAGGGCCTCTCCTACAATGAGCAGTTCTTC
CDR3aa: CASRGAQGLSYNEQFF

j_gene: TRBJ1-1
abundance: NA
d_gene: NA
v_gene: TRBV5-5
CDR3nt: TGTGCCAGCAGTCGAGGGGGTGGCACGAACACTGAAGCTTTCTTT
CDR3aa: CASSRGGGTNTEAFF

j_gene: TRBJ2-7
abundance: NA
d_gene: TRBD1
v_gene: TRBV27
CDR3nt: TGTGCCAGCAGTTTCGGTCAGGGGGTTGTTAGGCAGTACTTC
CDR3aa: CASSFGQGVVRQYF

j_gene: TRBJ2-3
abundance: NA
d_gene: TRBD2
v_gene: TRBV24-1
CDR3nt: TGTGCCACTACGGACGGGGAGTCCTTGGGGCGGGGGATCACAGATACGCAGTATTTT
CDR3aa: CATTDGESLGRGITDTQYF

j_gene: TRBJ2-1
abundance: NA
d_gene: TRBD2
v_gene: TRBV19
CDR3nt: TGTGCCAGTAGTTTAGCGGGGCTAGGCGGGGATGAGCAGTTCTTC
CDR3aa: CASSLAGLGGDEQFF

j_gene: TRBJ2-5
abundance: few
d_gene: NA
v_gene: TRBV5-1
CDR3nt: TGCGCCAGCAGCCCTCCGCTTCCGGGGAGCCAAGAGACCCAGTACTTC
CDR3aa: CASSPPLPGSQETQYF

j_gene: TRBJ1-6
abundance: NA
d_gene: TRBD1
v_gene: TRBV3-1/TRBV3-2
CDR3nt: TGTGCCAGCAGCCAAGGACAGGGGATAACCAATTCACCCCTCCACTTT
CDR3aa: CASSQGQGITNSPLHF

j_gene: TRBJ1-1
abundance: NA
d_gene: NA
v_gene: TRBV9
CDR3nt: TGTGCCAGCAGCGTAGGCCAGGGGATTGAAGCTTTCTTT
CDR3aa: CASSVGQGIEAFF

j_gene: TRBJ1-1
abundance: NA
d_gene: NA
v_gene: TRBV5-1
CDR3nt: TGCGCCAGCACCTTGTACGCCCAAGGGGGCACTGAAGCTTTCTTT
CDR3aa: CASTLYAQGGTEAFF

j_gene: TRBJ1-1
abundance: NA
d_gene: NA
v_gene: TRBV4-3
CDR3nt: TGCGCCAGCAGCCAAGATTCGGCAGGGGACCCGTTAGTGGAAGCTTTCTTT
CDR3aa: CASSQDSAGDPLVEAFF

j_gene: TRBJ1-2
abundance: NA
d_gene: TRBD1
v_gene: TRBV6-2/TRBV6-3
CDR3nt: TGTGCCAGCAGTCGACAGGGAAACTATGGCTACACCTTC
CDR3aa: CASSRQGNYGYTF

j_gene: TRBJ2-7
abundance: NA
d_gene: TRBD2
v_gene: TRBV7-6
CDR3nt: TGTGCCAGCACCCTCCTAGCGGACTCCTACGAGCAGTACTTC
CDR3aa: CASTLLADSYEQYF

j_gene: TRBJ1-5
abundance: NA
d_gene: TRBD1
v_gene: TRBV24-1
CDR3nt: TGTGCCACCAGCGACAGGGGAGATCAGCCCCAGCATTTT
CDR3aa: CATSDRGDQPQHF

j_gene: TRBJ1-5
abundance: few
d_gene: TRBD1
v_gene: TRBV7-9
CDR3nt: TGTGCCAGCAGCCCTCTGGGGGACAGAGCCAATCAGCCCCAGCATTTT
CDR3aa: CASSPLGDRANQPQHF

j_gene: TRBJ2-7
abundance: NA
d_gene: TRBD1
v_gene: TRBV6-5
CDR3nt: TGTGCCAGCAGTTACCTTACAGGGGTCCACGAGCAGTACTTC
CDR3aa: CASSYLTGVHEQYF

j_gene: TRBJ1-2
abundance: NA
d_gene: TRBD1
v_gene: TRBV29-1
CDR3nt: TGCAGCGTTGAAAGGCGAGGGGGCCCCTATGGCTACACCTTC
CDR3aa: CSVERRGGPYGYTF

j_gene: TRBJ2-2
abundance: NA
d_gene: NA
v_gene: TRBV4-2
CDR3nt: TGTGCCAGCAGCCTACAGTCTCCCGGGGAGCTGTTTTTT
CDR3aa: CASSLQSPGELFF

j_gene: TRBJ1-6
abundance: NA
d_gene: TRBD1
v_gene: TRBV5-4
CDR3nt: TGTGCCAGCAGCCCGACAGGGTACGATTCACCCCTCCACTTT
CDR3aa: CASSPTGYDSPLHF

j_gene: TRBJ2-4
abundance: NA
d_gene: TRBD2
v_gene: TRBV19
CDR3nt: TGTGCCAGTAGTATAGAGAGTAGCGGGGGGGCTAGAGAGTACTTC
CDR3aa: CASSIESSGGAREYF

j_gene: TRBJ2-1
abundance: NA
d_gene: TRBD2
v_gene: TRBV7-3
CDR3nt: TGTGCCAGCAGCGCAGGGCCGACTAGCGCTTGGCAGTTCTTC
CDR3aa: CASSAGPTSAWQFF

j_gene: TRBJ1-1
abundance: NA
d_gene: TRBD1
v_gene: TRBV12-5
CDR3nt: TGTGCTAGTGGTTTGCTCCCGGGACAGGGAGGCACTGAAGCTTTCTTT
CDR3aa: CASGLLPGQGGTEAFF

j_gene: TRBJ1-6
abundance: few
d_gene: NA
v_gene: TRBV2
CDR3nt: TGTGCCAGCAGTCTAGGACTACCCTATAATTCACCCCTCCACTTT
CDR3aa: CASSLGLPYNSPLHF

j_gene: TRBJ1-1
abundance: NA
d_gene: NA
v_gene: TRBV6-1
CDR3nt: TGTGCCAGCAGTGAATATAATGGGCAGGCCTCCTTCATGAACACTGAAGCTTTCTTT
CDR3aa: CASSEYNGQASFMNTEAFF

j_gene: TRBJ1-3
abundance: once
d_gene: NA
v_gene: TRBV19
CDR3nt: TGTGCCAGTAGTATCCAGGGGACCCTCAGCGAGACTGGAAACACCATATATTTT
CDR3aa: CASSIQGTLSETGNTIYF

j_gene: TRBJ2-3
abundance: NA
d_gene: TRBD2
v_gene: TRBV4-2
CDR3nt: TGTGCCAGCAGCCAAGATTGGGCTAGCGGGGGGGATAGCACAGATACGCAGTATTTT
CDR3aa: CASSQDWASGGDSTDTQYF

j_gene: TRBJ1-3
abundance: NA
d_gene: NA
v_gene: TRBV21-1
CDR3nt: TGTGCCAGCAGCGATACAGGGTCCAGCTCTGGAAACACCATATATTTT
CDR3aa: CASSDTGSSSGNTIYF

j_gene: TRBJ1-2
abundance: NA
d_gene: TRBD1
v_gene: TRBV28
CDR3nt: TGTGCCAGCAGTTCCGGGACAGGGAGGAACTATGGCTACACCTTC
CDR3aa: CASSSGTGRNYGYTF

j_gene: TRBJ1-3
abundance: NA
d_gene: NA
v_gene: TRBV30
CDR3nt: TGTGCCTGGAGAACAGGTGCCTTCTCTGGAAACACCATATATTTT
CDR3aa: CAWRTGAFSGNTIYF

j_gene: TRBJ1-1
abundance: NA
d_gene: NA
v_gene: TRBV29-1
CDR3nt: TGCAGCGTACTCAGGGATACGAACACTGAAGCTTTCTTT
CDR3aa: CSVLRDTNTEAFF

j_gene: TRBJ2-2
abundance: NA
d_gene: TRBD1
v_gene: TRBV7-6
CDR3nt: TGTGCCAGCAGCTTAGCCCCCGGACAGGGTGGGGAGCTGTTTTTT
CDR3aa: CASSLAPGQGGELFF

j_gene: TRBJ1-2
abundance: NA
d_gene: NA
v_gene: TRBV21-1
CDR3nt: TGTGCCACGGGGACAGGTTGGGGCTACACCTTC
CDR3aa: CATGTGWGYTF

j_gene: TRBJ2-3
abundance: NA
d_gene: NA
v_gene: TRBV3-1/TRBV3-2
CDR3nt: TGTGCCAGCAGCCAAAGGAGCAGCACAGATACGCAGTATTTT
CDR3aa: CASSQRSSTDTQYF

j_gene: TRBJ2-3
abundance: once
d_gene: NA
v_gene: TRBV7-6
CDR3nt: TGTGCCAGCAGTCCCAGCGGCCCAGATACGCAGTATTTT
CDR3aa: CASSPSGPDTQYF

j_gene: TRBJ2-3
abundance: NA
d_gene: NA
v_gene: TRBV5-5
CDR3nt: TGTGCCAGCAGCTTGACGGGAGCAGATACGCAGTATTTT
CDR3aa: CASSLTGADTQYF